This T cell receptor beta chain is drawn from a study of a mutant IDH1 vaccine in newly diagnosed glioma. The study, taken as a whole, reports: Apparently unrelated to pseudoprogression were changes in the top peripheral T cell clonotypes.

Time point reported: week 23, last vaccination. Vaccination used 300 ug of mutant IDH1 20-mer peptide per dose, with topical imiquimod. Donor diagnoses consisted of new WHO grade 3 or 4 IDH1-mutant, ATRX-lost astrocytomas. Repertoires were generated with immunoSEQ multiplex PCR, while TCRdb's copy carries only in-frame clones and drops some. The data show approximately 82,000 clones, 85% seen once. In the case of this clone: The antigen remains unidentified.

Sequencing was performed on PBMCs, taken from a glioma patient whose treatment included an IDH1 peptide vaccine. This clonotype was obtained from a man aged 25-45 years with glioma. Some clones in this sample may be carry-over from other donors' samples.

CDR3 sequence: CASSSTPGTFLEKLFF. In nucleotides, the CDR3 is TGTGCCAGCAGCTCGACCCCCGGGACCTTCCTAGAAAAACTGTTTTTT. The chain combines TRBV5-6 with TRBJ1-4; possibly TRBD1 for D (5 bases). CDR1 and CDR2 from the germline V gene are SGHDT and YYEEEE. The CDR3 is made up of 16 amino acids. V was trimmed by 3 bases and J by 8 bases, leaving 20 bases between them.